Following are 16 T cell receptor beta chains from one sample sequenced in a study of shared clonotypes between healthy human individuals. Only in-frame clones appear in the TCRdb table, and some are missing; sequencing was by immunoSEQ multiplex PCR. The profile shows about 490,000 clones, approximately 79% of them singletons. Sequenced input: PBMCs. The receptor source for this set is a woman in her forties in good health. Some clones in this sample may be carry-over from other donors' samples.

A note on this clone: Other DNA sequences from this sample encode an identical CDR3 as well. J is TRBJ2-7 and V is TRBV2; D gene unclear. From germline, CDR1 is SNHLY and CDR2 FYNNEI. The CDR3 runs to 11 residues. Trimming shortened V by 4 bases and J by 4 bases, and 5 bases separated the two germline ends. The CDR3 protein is CASSVGYEQYF. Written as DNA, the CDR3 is TGTGCCAGCAGTGTAGGTTACGAGCAGTACTTC. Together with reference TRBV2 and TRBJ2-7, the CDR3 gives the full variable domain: EPEVTQTPSHQVTQMGQEVILRCVPISNHLYFYWYRQILGQKVEFLVSFYNNEISEKSEIFDDQFSVERPDGSNFTLKIRSTKLEDSAMYFCASSVGYEQYFGPGTRLTVT.

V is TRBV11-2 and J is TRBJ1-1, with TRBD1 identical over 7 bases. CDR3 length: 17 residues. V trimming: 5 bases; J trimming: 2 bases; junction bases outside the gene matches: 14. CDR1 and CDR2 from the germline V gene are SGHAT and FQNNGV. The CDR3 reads CASSRNHPGQSNTEAFF. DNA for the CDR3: TGTGCCAGCAGCCGTAACCACCCGGGACAGTCAAACACTGAAGCTTTCTTT.

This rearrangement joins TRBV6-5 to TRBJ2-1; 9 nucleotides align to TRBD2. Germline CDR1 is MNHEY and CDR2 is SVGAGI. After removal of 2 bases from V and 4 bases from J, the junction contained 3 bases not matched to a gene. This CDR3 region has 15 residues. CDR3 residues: CASSYGLARYNEQFF. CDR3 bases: TGTGCCAGCAGTTACGGACTAGCGAGATACAATGAGCAGTTCTTC.

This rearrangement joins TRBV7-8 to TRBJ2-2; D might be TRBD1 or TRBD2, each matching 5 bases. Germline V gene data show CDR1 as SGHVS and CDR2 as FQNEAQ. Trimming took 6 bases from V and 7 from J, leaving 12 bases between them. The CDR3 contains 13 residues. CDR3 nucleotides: TGTGCCAGCAGACGGAGAGGGGTCGGGGAGCTGTTTTTT. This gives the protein CASRRRGVGELFF.

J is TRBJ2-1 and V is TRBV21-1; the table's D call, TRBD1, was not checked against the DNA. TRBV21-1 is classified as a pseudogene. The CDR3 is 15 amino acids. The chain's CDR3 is CASSIPGQGVSEQFF. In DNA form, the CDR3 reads TGTGCCAGCAGCATTCCGGGACAGGGGGTCAGTGAGCAGTTCTTC.

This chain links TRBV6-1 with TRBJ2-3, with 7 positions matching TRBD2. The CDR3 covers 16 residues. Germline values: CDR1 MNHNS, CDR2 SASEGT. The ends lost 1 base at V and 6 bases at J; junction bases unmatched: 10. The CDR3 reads CASSEVAGVRWDTQYF. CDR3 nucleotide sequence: TGTGCCAGCAGTGAAGTGGCGGGAGTGCGGTGGGATACGCAGTATTTT.

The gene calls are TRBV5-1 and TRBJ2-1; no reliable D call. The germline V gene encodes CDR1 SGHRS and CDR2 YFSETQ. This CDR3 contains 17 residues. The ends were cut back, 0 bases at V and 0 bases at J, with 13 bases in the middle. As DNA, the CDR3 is TGCGCCAGCAGCTTGGGCTTGACTCTGAGCTCCTACAATGAGCAGTTCTTC. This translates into CASSLGLTLSSYNEQFF.

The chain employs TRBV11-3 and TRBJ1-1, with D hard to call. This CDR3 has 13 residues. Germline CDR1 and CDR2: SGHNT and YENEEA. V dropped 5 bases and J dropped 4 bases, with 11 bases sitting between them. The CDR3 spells CASSLSLGTEAFF. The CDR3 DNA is TGTGCCAGCAGCCTTAGCCTAGGCACTGAAGCTTTCTTT.

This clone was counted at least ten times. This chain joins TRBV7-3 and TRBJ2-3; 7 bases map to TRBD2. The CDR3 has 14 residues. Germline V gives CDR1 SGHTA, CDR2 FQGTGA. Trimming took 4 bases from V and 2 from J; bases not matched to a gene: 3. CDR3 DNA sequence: TGTGCCAGCAGCTCCGGGACTACCACAGATACGCAGTATTTT. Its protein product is CASSSGTTTDTQYF.

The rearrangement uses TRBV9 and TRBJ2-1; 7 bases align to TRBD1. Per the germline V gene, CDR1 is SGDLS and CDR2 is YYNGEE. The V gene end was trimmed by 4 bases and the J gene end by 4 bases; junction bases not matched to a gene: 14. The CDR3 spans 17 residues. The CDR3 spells CASSPNIPGQSYNEQFF. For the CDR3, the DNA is TGTGCCAGCAGCCCCAATATACCGGGACAGAGTTACAATGAGCAGTTCTTC. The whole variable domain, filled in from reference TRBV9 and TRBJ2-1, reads DSGVTQTPKHLITATGQRVTLRCSPRSGDLSVYWYQQSLDQGLQFLIQYYNGEERAKGNILERFSAQQFPDLHSELNLSSLELGDSALYFCASSPNIPGQSYNEQFFGPGTRLTVL.

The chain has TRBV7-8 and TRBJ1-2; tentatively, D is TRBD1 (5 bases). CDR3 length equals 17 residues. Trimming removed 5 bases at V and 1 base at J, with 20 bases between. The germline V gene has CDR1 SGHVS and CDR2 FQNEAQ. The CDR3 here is CASSNKGIFRDNYGYTF. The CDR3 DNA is TGTGCCAGCAGCAACAAGGGGATTTTCAGGGATAACTATGGCTACACCTTC.

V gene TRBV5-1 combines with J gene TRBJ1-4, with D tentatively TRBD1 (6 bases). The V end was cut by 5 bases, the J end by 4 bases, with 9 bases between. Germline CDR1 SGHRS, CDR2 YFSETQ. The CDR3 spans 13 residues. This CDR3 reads CASSYRVNEKLFF. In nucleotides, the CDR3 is TGCGCCAGCAGTTACAGGGTTAATGAAAAACTGTTTTTT.

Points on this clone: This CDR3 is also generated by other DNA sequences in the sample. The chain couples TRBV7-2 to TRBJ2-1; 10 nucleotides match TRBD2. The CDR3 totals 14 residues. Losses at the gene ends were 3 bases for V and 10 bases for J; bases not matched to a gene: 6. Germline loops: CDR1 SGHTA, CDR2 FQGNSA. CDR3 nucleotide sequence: TGTGCCAGCAGCTTTGGGTTAGCGGGAGGCGAGCAGTTCTTC. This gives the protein CASSFGLAGGEQFF.

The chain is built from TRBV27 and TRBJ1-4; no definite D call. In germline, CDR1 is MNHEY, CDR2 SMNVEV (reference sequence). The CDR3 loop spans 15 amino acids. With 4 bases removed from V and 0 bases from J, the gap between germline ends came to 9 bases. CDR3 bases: TGTGCCAGCAGTTCTCAGTGGGCAACTAATGAAAAACTGTTTTTT. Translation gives CASSSQWATNEKLFF.

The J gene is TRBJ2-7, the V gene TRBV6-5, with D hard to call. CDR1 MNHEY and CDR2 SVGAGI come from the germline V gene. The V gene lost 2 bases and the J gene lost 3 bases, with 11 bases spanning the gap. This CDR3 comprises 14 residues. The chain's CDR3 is CASSYNGLNYEQYF. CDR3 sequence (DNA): TGTGCCAGCAGTTACAACGGCCTGAACTACGAGCAGTACTTC.

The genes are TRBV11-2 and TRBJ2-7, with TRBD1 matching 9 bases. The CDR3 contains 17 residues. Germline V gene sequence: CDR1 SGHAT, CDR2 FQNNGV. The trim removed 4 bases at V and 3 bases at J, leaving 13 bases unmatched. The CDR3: CASSSTVPGQGFYEQYF. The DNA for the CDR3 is TGTGCCAGCAGCTCAACCGTCCCGGGACAGGGCTTCTACGAGCAGTACTTC.